The clone carrying this TCR beta chain was seen a handful of times. The antigen is undetermined. In this cohort's terms, stable hyperthyroidism meant no ophthalmopathy by 18 months of follow-up. Trimming shortened V by 0 bases and J by 0 bases, and 17 bases separated the two germline ends. Germline V gene sequence: CDR1 MGHRA, CDR2 YSYEKL. CDR3 length: 18 amino acids. These data are taken from a study of Graves' ophthalmopathy and Graves' hyperthyroidism. Study conclusions and caveats: Most expanded thyroid clonotypes above 0.001 frequency also appeared in blood.

RNA served as the template for amplifying TCR beta CDR3 regions. Investigators did first-round RT-PCR with HTBI primers, then second-round multiplex PCR. Using its own MiXCR run on the multiplex PCR reads, TCRdb lists one record per CDR3 protein. The repertoire has roughly 400,000 distinct CDR3 sequences, about a sixth of them found once; the top ten carry roughly 2.3%. This receptor was taken from an adult woman with stable Graves' hyperthyroidism. Sequenced material: peripheral blood. V and J are TRBV4-1 and TRBJ1-1; D is perhaps TRBD1 (6 bases). The CDR3 loop is CASSQELGHNLMNTEAFF. Here the CDR3 DNA reads TGCGCCAGCAGCCAAGAATTGGGACATAACCTCATGAACACTGAAGCTTTCTTT.